This is a list of T cell receptor beta chains from one sample in a study of T cell responses to AZD1222 COVID-19 vaccine. TCRdb's table, derived via immunoSEQ multiplex PCR, lists solely in-frame clones and lacks some. The sample has roughly 97,000 clones, about 87% seen once. The sample in question was peripheral blood, obtained on day 0 of AZD1222 vaccination. The origin of the receptors is an adult in good health. The CDR3 runs from the conserved cysteine through the conserved F or W. A D gene is named only where the DNA matches it firmly. Clone size appears in some rows only: once, few, many, or a class for an expanded clone.

V,size,J,D,DNA,CDR3
TRBV4-1,.,TRBJ2-1,.,TGCGCCAGCAGCCAAGTAAAAGGGTTCGCCTACAATGAGCAGTTCTTC,CASSQVKGFAYNEQFF
TRBV10-2,.,TRBJ1-6,.,TGCGCCAGCAGGGAGGGCCTATATAATTCACCCCTCCACTTT,CASREGLYNSPLHF
TRBV24-1,.,TRBJ1-2,TRBD1,TGTGCCACCAGTGACCCCGGACAGGGGGTGGACTATGGCTACGCCTTC,CATSDPGQGVDYGYAF
TRBV3-1/TRBV3-2,.,TRBJ1-5,.,TGTGCCAGCAGCCAAGGGATCGGATATAGCAATCAGCCCCAGCATTTT,CASSQGIGYSNQPQHF
TRBV28,few,TRBJ1-5,TRBD1,TGTGCCAGCAGTCACCGGGACAGGGGAAGCAATCAGCCCCAGCATTTT,CASSHRDRGSNQPQHF
TRBV7-9,.,TRBJ2-7,.,TGTGCCAGCAGCAGGGACTTCGCCTACGAGCAGTACTTC,CASSRDFAYEQYF
TRBV2,.,TRBJ2-2,TRBD1,TGTGCCAGCAGTTCACAGGGGGCCGGGGAGCTGTTTTTT,CASSSQGAGELFF
TRBV19,.,TRBJ2-1,.,TGTGCCAGTATTGGCAGGGGGGGCAATGAGCAGTTCTTC,CASIGRGGNEQFF
TRBV14,.,TRBJ1-4,TRBD1,TGTGCCAGCAGCCGAGTACTGGACAGGGTCAGCGAAAAACTGTTTTTT,CASSRVLDRVSEKLFF
TRBV4-2,.,TRBJ1-4,TRBD1,TGTGCCAGCAGCCATGCCGGGACAGGGAATGAAAAACTGTTTTTT,CASSHAGTGNEKLFF
TRBV6-6,.,TRBJ1-5,.,TGTGCCACCGGACCCGGGATCAATCAGCCCCAGCATTTT,CATGPGINQPQHF
TRBV18,once,TRBJ2-1,TRBD2,TGTGCCAGCTCACCACGACTAGCGGGGGGGCTTTACAATGAGCAGTTCTTC,CASSPRLAGGLYNEQFF
TRBV4-1,.,TRBJ1-4,TRBD1,TGCGCCAGCAGCTTGTCCGGGACAGATAATGAAAAACTGTTTTTT,CASSLSGTDNEKLFF
TRBV9,.,TRBJ2-2,.,TGTGCCAGCAGCGTAGACCGCCGGGAGCTGAGCACCGGGGAGCTGTTTTTT,CASSVDRRELSTGELFF
TRBV20-1,.,TRBJ2-7,.,TGCAGTGCTAGAGATACATACGAGCAGTACTTC,CSARDTYEQYF
TRBV6-5,few,TRBJ1-6,TRBD1,TGTGCCAGCAGTTATGGGACAGGCGAAAATTCACCCCTCCACTTT,CASSYGTGENSPLHF
TRBV7-9,.,TRBJ2-2,.,TGTGCCAGTCAACCAGGGGCCGGGGAGCTGTTTTTT,CASQPGAGELFF